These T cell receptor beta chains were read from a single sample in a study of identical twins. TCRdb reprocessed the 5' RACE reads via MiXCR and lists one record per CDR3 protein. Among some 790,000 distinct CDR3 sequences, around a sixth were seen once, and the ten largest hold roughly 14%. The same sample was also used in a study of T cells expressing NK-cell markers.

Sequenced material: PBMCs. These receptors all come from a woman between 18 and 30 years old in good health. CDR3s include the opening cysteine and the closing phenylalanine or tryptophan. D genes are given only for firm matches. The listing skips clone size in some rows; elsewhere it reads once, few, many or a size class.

CDR3 DNA: TGCGCCAGCAGCCAAGATGGGACAGGGAATTCACCCCTCCACTTT; CDR3 protein: CASSQDGTGNSPLHF; D gene: TRBD1; V gene: TRBV4-3; J gene: TRBJ1-6; clone size: few
CDR3 DNA: TGCGCCAGCAGGGTTCGTGGACAGACTAGCACAGATACGCAGTATTTT; CDR3 protein: CASRVRGQTSTDTQYF; D gene: NA; V gene: TRBV5-1; J gene: TRBJ2-3; clone size: NA
CDR3 DNA: TGCAGTGCTAGAGATGGGGCAACGGGCAGTCGCGACGAGCAGTACTTC; CDR3 protein: CSARDGATGSRDEQYF; D gene: NA; V gene: TRBV20-1; J gene: TRBJ2-7; clone size: NA
CDR3 DNA: TGTGCCACCAGCAGAGATCGGTGGTTAGAAGAGACCCAGTACTTC; CDR3 protein: CATSRDRWLEETQYF; D gene: NA; V gene: TRBV15; J gene: TRBJ2-5; clone size: few
CDR3 DNA: TGTGCCAGCAGCGCCGCAAGGCTGGCAACTGAAGCTTTCTTT; CDR3 protein: CASSAARLATEAFF; D gene: NA; V gene: TRBV11-2; J gene: TRBJ1-1; clone size: NA
CDR3 DNA: TGCAGTGCCAAAACTAGCGGGCCCTACAATGAGCAGTTCTTC; CDR3 protein: CSAKTSGPYNEQFF; D gene: TRBD2; V gene: TRBV20-1; J gene: TRBJ2-1; clone size: NA
CDR3 DNA: TGCAGCGGCGTGGGGTCTGGAAACACCATATATTTT; CDR3 protein: CSGVGSGNTIYF; D gene: NA; V gene: TRBV29-1; J gene: TRBJ1-3; clone size: many
CDR3 DNA: TGTGCCAGCACCCCAGGACAGGGAGTTTTTGGCCAAGAGACCCAGTACTTC; CDR3 protein: CASTPGQGVFGQETQYF; D gene: TRBD1; V gene: TRBV12-3/TRBV12-4; J gene: TRBJ2-5; clone size: many
CDR3 DNA: TGTGCCAGCAGTTTAGCGGGAGGGCCGAAGACCCAGTACTTC; CDR3 protein: CASSLAGGPKTQYF; D gene: TRBD2; V gene: TRBV12-3/TRBV12-4; J gene: TRBJ2-5; clone size: NA
CDR3 DNA: TGTGCTAGCAGCCGAATGGAGCAAGAGACCCAGTACTTC; CDR3 protein: CASSRMEQETQYF; D gene: NA; V gene: TRBV7-7; J gene: TRBJ2-5; clone size: NA
CDR3 DNA: TGTGCCAGCAGCTTAACCGGGCGAAGCTCCTACGAGCAGTACTTC; CDR3 protein: CASSLTGRSSYEQYF; D gene: NA; V gene: TRBV7-8; J gene: TRBJ2-7; clone size: NA
CDR3 DNA: TGTGCCAGCAGTTTATACAGGGGAGGAACTGAAGCTTTCTTT; CDR3 protein: CASSLYRGGTEAFF; D gene: TRBD1; V gene: TRBV12-3/TRBV12-4; J gene: TRBJ1-1; clone size: many
CDR3 DNA: TGCAGCGTCCCCGCGAGGAACACCGGGGAGCTGTTTTTT; CDR3 protein: CSVPARNTGELFF; D gene: NA; V gene: TRBV29-1; J gene: TRBJ2-2; clone size: NA
CDR3 DNA: TGCAGTGCTCATAGCGGGGGACTCTTCGAGCAGTACTTC; CDR3 protein: CSAHSGGLFEQYF; D gene: TRBD2; V gene: TRBV20-1; J gene: TRBJ2-7; clone size: few
CDR3 DNA: TGTGCCAGCAGTTTAGACGTCTACGAGCAGTACTTC; CDR3 protein: CASSLDVYEQYF; D gene: NA; V gene: TRBV5-1; J gene: TRBJ2-7; clone size: many
CDR3 DNA: TGTGCCAGCAGTTACATGGTGGCTTCTGGAAACACCATATATTTT; CDR3 protein: CASSYMVASGNTIYF; D gene: NA; V gene: TRBV6-5; J gene: TRBJ1-3; clone size: few
CDR3 DNA: TGCGCCAGCAGTGATTTTCGTAATCAGCCCCAGCATTTT; CDR3 protein: CASSDFRNQPQHF; D gene: NA; V gene: TRBV10-2; J gene: TRBJ1-5; clone size: few
CDR3 DNA: TGTGCCAGCAGTTCCCGGACTAGCGGGGGGACTAGAGAGACCCAGTACTTC; CDR3 protein: CASSSRTSGGTRETQYF; D gene: TRBD2; V gene: TRBV6-5; J gene: TRBJ2-5; clone size: NA
CDR3 DNA: TGTGCCAGCAGCGTAGCCCTAGCGGGGGGGAAAGCCACAGATACGCAGTATTTT; CDR3 protein: CASSVALAGGKATDTQYF; D gene: TRBD2; V gene: TRBV9; J gene: TRBJ2-3; clone size: few
CDR3 DNA: TGTGCCAGCAGCCGACACGCGCTAAACACCGGGGAGCTGTTTTTT; CDR3 protein: CASSRHALNTGELFF; D gene: NA; V gene: TRBV7-9; J gene: TRBJ2-2; clone size: few
CDR3 DNA: TGTGCCAGCGTTCGAGACCGCTCCTACAATGAGCAGTTCTTC; CDR3 protein: CASVRDRSYNEQFF; D gene: NA; V gene: TRBV7-2; J gene: TRBJ2-1; clone size: few
CDR3 DNA: TGCAGTGCTAGAGTATTCCAAGAGACCCAGTACTTC; CDR3 protein: CSARVFQETQYF; D gene: NA; V gene: TRBV20-1; J gene: TRBJ2-5; clone size: NA
CDR3 DNA: TGTGCCAGCAGCCCCTTAAAGGCGGGGCCAAATGAGCAGTTCTTC; CDR3 protein: CASSPLKAGPNEQFF; D gene: NA; V gene: TRBV7-9; J gene: TRBJ2-1; clone size: NA
CDR3 DNA: TGCAGTGTCAGGGAATACTATGGCTACACCTTC; CDR3 protein: CSVREYYGYTF; D gene: NA; V gene: TRBV20-1; J gene: TRBJ1-2; clone size: few
CDR3 DNA: TGCGCCAGCAGCCCCGGGACTAGCGGCCTATCGGATACGCAGTATTTT; CDR3 protein: CASSPGTSGLSDTQYF; D gene: TRBD2; V gene: TRBV5-1; J gene: TRBJ2-3; clone size: few
CDR3 DNA: TGTGCCAGCAGCTACCGACAGGAGGGTAGCGTCCTGACTTTC; CDR3 protein: CASSYRQEGSVLTF; D gene: NA; V gene: TRBV7-9; J gene: TRBJ2-6; clone size: NA
CDR3 DNA: TGTGCCAGCAGTCAGGGACGGAGGACTAACTATGGCTACACCTTC; CDR3 protein: CASSQGRRTNYGYTF; D gene: NA; V gene: TRBV12-3/TRBV12-4; J gene: TRBJ1-2; clone size: few
CDR3 DNA: TGTGCCAGCAGAGAGGGGGGGACAGTCTCCTACGAGCAGTACTTC; CDR3 protein: CASREGGTVSYEQYF; D gene: NA; V gene: TRBV12-3/TRBV12-4; J gene: TRBJ2-7; clone size: NA
CDR3 DNA: TGCAGTGCCTCCCTGTCCGGCCCAAGCTACGAGCAGTACTTC; CDR3 protein: CSASLSGPSYEQYF; D gene: NA; V gene: TRBV20-1; J gene: TRBJ2-7; clone size: few